This T cell receptor beta chain was found in a study of blood T cells in healthy people across ages. Study observations and caveats: Expanded clonotype changes were possibly confounded by unknown donor CMV status.

This clonotype was counted between two and nine times. What it binds is not known. The V and J ends lost 6 bases and 4 bases respectively, with 17 bases between them. This CDR3 spans 15 amino acids. Germline-derived CDR1 and CDR2 are PRHDT and FYEKMQ (reference sequence). A second PCR, run for about 6 to 11 cycles, used a sample-barcoded 5' primer plus a J-beta primer mix. TCRdb recomputed calls from the 5' RACE reads with MiXCR, one row per CDR3 protein. The data hold roughly 1,100,000 distinct CDR3 sequences, with 25% observed a single time. This sample also belongs to another study, concerning T cells of mothers and their children. Per that paper: All extracted RNA went into cDNA synthesis, roughly 1.5 ug per 15 ul.

This clonotype originated in a girl aged 2-10 years in good health. The chain recombines TRBV13 with TRBJ2-3; the D gene is possibly TRBD2 (7 bases). Sequenced material: blood. The CDR3: CASSPRGGEADTQYF. CDR3 nucleotides: TGTGCCAGCAGTCCTCGAGGGGGGGAGGCAGATACGCAGTATTTT.